The rows below give T cell receptor beta chains drawn from one sample of a study of T-cell memory formation after mild COVID-19. TCRdb re-called the 5' RACE reads through MiXCR, storing one row per CDR3 protein. Seen here are around 110,000 distinct CDR3 sequences, about an eighth observed once, and the top ten hold 27%. Sequenced: PBMCs or a T cell subset sorted from them (not recorded which). The receptors stem from an adult woman who had mild COVID-19 (a few samples of this study predate the infection). Cell type and time point are not known. Each CDR3 is given with its conserved first and last residue. D genes are given only for firm matches. Expanded clones get a size class; other rows say once, few or many, or leave the size out.

D gene: TRBD1; clone size: NA; V gene: TRBV29-1; J gene: TRBJ2-1; CDR3 DNA: TGCAGCGGCCGTCCCGGGACAGGGAATGAGCAGTTCTTC; CDR3 protein: CSGRPGTGNEQFF
D gene: NA; clone size: NA; V gene: TRBV15; J gene: TRBJ1-5; CDR3 DNA: TGTGCCACCAGCAGAGATCGGGGAAGCCATCAGCCCCAGCATTTT; CDR3 protein: CATSRDRGSHQPQHF
D gene: TRBD1; clone size: many; V gene: TRBV7-9; J gene: TRBJ2-2; CDR3 DNA: TGTGCCAGCAGCTTGACAGGGACCGGGGAGCTGTTTTTT; CDR3 protein: CASSLTGTGELFF
D gene: TRBD2; clone size: NA; V gene: TRBV9; J gene: TRBJ2-3; CDR3 DNA: TGTGCCAGCAGCGTAGAGATTGGGACGGGAGGGCCGATAGATACGCAGTATTTT; CDR3 protein: CASSVEIGTGGPIDTQYF
D gene: NA; clone size: many; V gene: TRBV3-1; J gene: TRBJ2-2; CDR3 DNA: TGTGCCAGCAGCCAAGATCCACCGGGGAACACCGGGGAGCTGTTTTTT; CDR3 protein: CASSQDPPGNTGELFF
D gene: NA; clone size: NA; V gene: TRBV4-1; J gene: TRBJ2-7; CDR3 DNA: TGCGCCAGCAGCCAAGTAACGTGGTCCGAGCAGTACTTC; CDR3 protein: CASSQVTWSEQYF
D gene: TRBD2; clone size: NA; V gene: TRBV20-1; J gene: TRBJ2-1; CDR3 DNA: TGCAGTGCAAGAGATAGAGCGGGGGGGCCGCGGAATGAGCAGTTCTTC; CDR3 protein: CSARDRAGGPRNEQFF
D gene: TRBD2; clone size: many; V gene: TRBV4-3; J gene: TRBJ2-1; CDR3 DNA: TGCGCCAGCAGACTAGCGGCCAGCTCCTACAATGAGCAGTTCTTC; CDR3 protein: CASRLAASSYNEQFF
D gene: NA; clone size: NA; V gene: TRBV7-7; J gene: TRBJ2-5; CDR3 DNA: TGTGCTAGCAGCTCCGGACCCCGGGACTACCAAGAGACCCAGTACTTC; CDR3 protein: CASSSGPRDYQETQYF
D gene: NA; clone size: few; V gene: TRBV4-1; J gene: TRBJ2-5; CDR3 DNA: TGCGCCAGCAGCCAAGCGGACGGACTGTATGAGACCCAGTACTTC; CDR3 protein: CASSQADGLYETQYF
D gene: TRBD1; clone size: few; V gene: TRBV7-9; J gene: TRBJ1-5; CDR3 DNA: TGTGCCAGCAGCCTAGGACAGGGAGTCAATCAGCCCCAGCATTTT; CDR3 protein: CASSLGQGVNQPQHF
D gene: TRBD1; clone size: NA; V gene: TRBV7-9; J gene: TRBJ1-2; CDR3 DNA: TGTGCCAGCAGCCGAGGACAGGACAACTATGGCTACACCTTC; CDR3 protein: CASSRGQDNYGYTF
D gene: NA; clone size: NA; V gene: TRBV12-3/TRBV12-4; J gene: TRBJ2-7; CDR3 DNA: TGTGCCAGCGGAGAGGGTTCGAGTGAGCAGTACTTC; CDR3 protein: CASGEGSSEQYF
D gene: NA; clone size: once; V gene: TRBV12-3/TRBV12-4; J gene: TRBJ2-1; CDR3 DNA: TGTGCCAGCAGTAGGGGCAATGAGCAGTTCTTC; CDR3 protein: CASSRGNEQFF
D gene: NA; clone size: few; V gene: TRBV12-3/TRBV12-4; J gene: TRBJ2-7; CDR3 DNA: TGTGCCAGCAGTGACAGGAACTCCTACGAGCAGTACTTC; CDR3 protein: CASSDRNSYEQYF
D gene: TRBD2; clone size: few; V gene: TRBV12-3/TRBV12-4; J gene: TRBJ2-7; CDR3 DNA: TGTGCCAGCAGTTTCGAGCGGGAGTGGGCAAACTACGAGCAGTACTTC; CDR3 protein: CASSFEREWANYEQYF
D gene: NA; clone size: NA; V gene: TRBV4-3; J gene: TRBJ1-1; CDR3 DNA: TGCGCCAGCAGCCAAGATAGTACGGGGGCGAACACTGAAGCTTTCTTT; CDR3 protein: CASSQDSTGANTEAFF
D gene: NA; clone size: NA; V gene: TRBV23-1; J gene: TRBJ1-2; CDR3 DNA: TGCGCCAGCAGGAGGAGAGGGTGGAGTGGCTACACCTTC; CDR3 protein: CASRRRGWSGYTF
D gene: NA; clone size: many; V gene: TRBV5-5; J gene: TRBJ1-1; CDR3 DNA: TGTGCCAGCAGCTTGATAGGGCACACTGAAGCTTTCTTT; CDR3 protein: CASSLIGHTEAFF
D gene: TRBD1; clone size: NA; V gene: TRBV2; J gene: TRBJ2-2; CDR3 DNA: TGTGCCACCCCCGGGACAGCTAACACCGGGGAGCTGTTTTTT; CDR3 protein: CATPGTANTGELFF
D gene: NA; clone size: few; V gene: TRBV6-5; J gene: TRBJ1-1; CDR3 DNA: TGTGCCAGCAGTTACGTCGACAGGAACACTGAAGCTTTCTTT; CDR3 protein: CASSYVDRNTEAFF
D gene: TRBD2; clone size: few; V gene: TRBV5-1; J gene: TRBJ2-1; CDR3 DNA: TGCGCCAGCAGCTTGTTGGCGGGAGGTGGGGATGAGCAGTTCTTC; CDR3 protein: CASSLLAGGGDEQFF
D gene: TRBD2; clone size: few; V gene: TRBV4-2; J gene: TRBJ2-7; CDR3 DNA: TGTGCCAGCAGCGACGCCGGACTAGCAGAAGAGCAGTACTTC; CDR3 protein: CASSDAGLAEEQYF
D gene: TRBD2; clone size: NA; V gene: TRBV20-1; J gene: TRBJ2-5; CDR3 DNA: TGCAGTGCTAGAGTACTAGCGGTGGAGACCCAGTACTTC; CDR3 protein: CSARVLAVETQYF
D gene: NA; clone size: NA; V gene: TRBV12-3/TRBV12-4; J gene: TRBJ2-5; CDR3 DNA: TGTGCCAGCAGTGGAGGTCAAGAGACCCAGTACTTC; CDR3 protein: CASSGGQETQYF
D gene: TRBD2; clone size: many; V gene: TRBV9; J gene: TRBJ2-3; CDR3 DNA: TGTGCCAGCAGCGTAGTGGCTAGCGGGAGCACAGATACGCAGTATTTT; CDR3 protein: CASSVVASGSTDTQYF
D gene: TRBD1; clone size: NA; V gene: TRBV19; J gene: TRBJ1-1; CDR3 DNA: TGTGCCAGTAGTATCGGGTCCGGGACAGGGAATGCTTTCTTT; CDR3 protein: CASSIGSGTGNAFF
D gene: TRBD2; clone size: few; V gene: TRBV7-8; J gene: TRBJ2-5; CDR3 DNA: TGTGCCAGCAGCGGGGGACTAGTCGAGGAGACCCAGTACTTC; CDR3 protein: CASSGGLVEETQYF
D gene: TRBD2; clone size: few; V gene: TRBV20-1; J gene: TRBJ2-7; CDR3 DNA: TGCAGTGCTAGAGCCCTAGCGGGAGGGACCTACGAGCAGTACTTC; CDR3 protein: CSARALAGGTYEQYF
D gene: NA; clone size: NA; V gene: TRBV6-5; J gene: TRBJ1-1; CDR3 DNA: TGTGCCAGCAGAGGGGAGACTGAAGCTTTCTTT; CDR3 protein: CASRGETEAFF
D gene: NA; clone size: many; V gene: TRBV7-6; J gene: TRBJ2-3; CDR3 DNA: TGTGCCAGCAGCTTTGGAGGGCACGATACGCAGTATTTT; CDR3 protein: CASSFGGHDTQYF
D gene: TRBD1; clone size: NA; V gene: TRBV27; J gene: TRBJ2-3; CDR3 DNA: TGTGCCAGCAGAACCTCAGGGGGCTTTACAGATACGCAGTATTTT; CDR3 protein: CASRTSGGFTDTQYF
D gene: TRBD1; clone size: NA; V gene: TRBV20-1; J gene: TRBJ1-2; CDR3 DNA: TGCAGTGCTAGAGATCTCTTGGCGACAGGGGGAGGCTACACCTTC; CDR3 protein: CSARDLLATGGGYTF
D gene: NA; clone size: few; V gene: TRBV20-1; J gene: TRBJ2-1; CDR3 DNA: TGCAGTGCCTCGAGGCAGCCGAGCTCCTACAATGAGCAGTTCTTC; CDR3 protein: CSASRQPSSYNEQFF
D gene: TRBD2; clone size: NA; V gene: TRBV6-5; J gene: TRBJ2-2; CDR3 DNA: TGTGCCAGCAACCCGGGGACTAGCGGAACTACGCGAGTCACCGGGGAGCTGTTTTTT; CDR3 protein: CASNPGTSGTTRVTGELFF
D gene: NA; clone size: few; V gene: TRBV20-1; J gene: TRBJ1-5; CDR3 DNA: TGCAGTGCTAGTCACTTAGGGGTCCCCAATCAGCCCCAGCATTTT; CDR3 protein: CSASHLGVPNQPQHF
D gene: TRBD2; clone size: few; V gene: TRBV12-3/TRBV12-4; J gene: TRBJ2-3; CDR3 DNA: TGTGCCAGCGAAGCGGGAGGGCCAAGCACAGATACGCAGTATTTT; CDR3 protein: CASEAGGPSTDTQYF